This T cell receptor beta chain was documented in a study of post-analysis software for immune sequencing data. Study results and limitations: Controls showed lower frequencies than patients for roughly 5 TRBV segments, and TRBV5-6, TRBV5-1 and TRBV20-1 were among these.

TCR beta cDNA libraries had unique molecular identifiers. MiXCR, run by TCRdb on the PCR reads, gives a single entry per CDR3 protein. The sample consists of approximately 730,000 distinct CDR3 sequences, roughly 27% of them appearing once. Trimming at V came to 7 bases and at J to 6 bases, leaving 14 bases not matched to a gene. The length of the CDR3 is 15 residues. The germline gives CDR1 DFQATT, CDR2 SNEGSKA (reference sequence). This clonotype was seen repeatedly, ten times or more. Antigen unknown. The receptor comes from a girl aged 5-17 years with multiple sclerosis. The sequenced sample was blood. V gene TRBV20-1 combines with J gene TRBJ2-1, with TRBD2 identical over 8 bases. The DNA of the CDR3 is TGCAGTGTCCACTTACCGGGACTAGGTCGCAATGAGCAGTTCTTC. Encoded protein: CSVHLPGLGRNEQFF.